This TCR beta chain was sequenced in a study of CXCR3-negative and CXCR3-positive naive CD8 T cells. The overall study: The study obtained roughly 130 million TRB reads, about 1.5 +/- 0.3 million per library.

As regards this clonotype: Its antigen is currently unknown.

Study-wide points: Both naive subsets, CXCR3-negative and CXCR3-positive, displayed similar TRBV-TRBJ usage, unlike memory cells. Naive cells positive for CXCR3 carried more hydrophobic TRB CDR3s than CXCR3-negative ones. Cryopreserved PBMCs had partly decreased CXCR3 expression; fresh PBMCs were used in most assays. Memory CD8+ T cell repertoires were far less diverse than both naive subsets.

The CDR3 has 14 amino acids. All TRB cDNA libraries came from 5' RACE performed with UMI labels. TCRdb derives one entry per CDR3 protein from the 5' RACE reads, leaving out DNA. In total, the table holds thousands of distinct CDR3 sequences. Material for sequencing was naive CXCR3+ CD8+ T cells from blood. Subset given: CD45RO-CCR7+CD27+CD95- naive CD8+ T cells expressing CXCR3 (TNR3+). This clonotype was sampled from a human donor in good health. Some clones in this sample may be carry-over from other donors' samples. The V call is TRBV12-3 or TRBV12-4, the J call TRBJ2-2. CDR3 loop: CATARLIGTGELFF.